The rows below give T cell receptor beta chains drawn from one sample of a study of blood T cell repertoires in COVID-19. Data came from immunoSEQ multiplex PCR; TCRdb stores just in-frame clones and leaves some out. The sample includes 75,000 to 95,000 clones, approximately 86% of them seen just once. Specimen: peripheral blood. Receptor source: a man aged 50 to 60 with acute or convalescent COVID-19. CDR3s include the opening cysteine and the closing phenylalanine or tryptophan. Clone size is not always given. Where it is, it says once, few, many or a class for expanded clones.

clone_size: once
v_call: TRBV25-1
j_call: TRBJ2-5
cdr3_aa: CASSGDRGETQYF

clone_size: NA
v_call: TRBV28
j_call: TRBJ2-1
cdr3_aa: CASTRNNEQFF

clone_size: once
v_call: TRBV7-2
j_call: TRBJ2-2
cdr3_aa: CASSFIAAGTGELFF

clone_size: NA
v_call: TRBV10-2
j_call: TRBJ1-1
cdr3_aa: CASSEFGNRIYTEAFF

clone_size: NA
v_call: TRBV28
j_call: TRBJ1-1
cdr3_aa: CASSSASMGGTEAFF

clone_size: once
v_call: TRBV6-5
j_call: TRBJ1-6
cdr3_aa: CASRAQGGSSPLHF

clone_size: few
v_call: TRBV6-5
j_call: TRBJ1-6
cdr3_aa: CAAGGNSPLHF

clone_size: NA
v_call: TRBV5-5
j_call: TRBJ2-7
cdr3_aa: CASSLAPGNSYEQYF

clone_size: NA
v_call: TRBV7-2
j_call: TRBJ2-2
cdr3_aa: CASRGGVAGELFF

clone_size: NA
v_call: TRBV30
j_call: TRBJ1-2
cdr3_aa: CAWSPWADNYGYTF